Following are 13 T cell receptor beta chains from one sample sequenced in a study of identifying expanded T cells in peripheral blood. Clones were sequenced by immunoSEQ multiplex PCR, and TCRdb holds only the in-frame ones, with some missing. The profile covers roughly 100,000 clones, with approximately 88% appearing a single time and approximately 14% taken by the ten largest. The sequencing sample was made of blood. The receptor set was obtained from a person aged 18-70 years in good health.

The chain joins TRBV5-1 to TRBJ2-3; 9 bases are a match to TRBD2. V dropped 3 bases and J dropped 0; count of bases not matched to a gene: 5. Germline CDR1 SGHRS, CDR2 YFSETQ. The CDR3 sequence is 16 residues long. The CDR3 bases are TGCGCCAGCAGCTCCAGACTAGCGGCTAGCACAGATACGCAGTATTTT. Amino acids: CASSSRLAASTDTQYF. Together with reference TRBV5-1 and TRBJ2-3, the CDR3 gives the full variable domain: KAGVTQTPRYLIKTRGQQVTLSCSPISGHRSVSWYQQTPGQGLQFLFEYFSETQRNKGNFPGRFSGRQFSNSRSEMNVSTLELGDSALYLCASSSRLAASTDTQYFGPGTRLTVL.

This chain uses TRBV7-2 with TRBJ2-3; no clear D. This CDR3 is 15 amino acids long. V lost 2 bases to trimming and J lost 2 bases, with 11 bases between them. Germline loops: CDR1 SGHTA, CDR2 FQGNSA. The CDR3 DNA follows: TGTGCCAGCAGCTTATTATGGCCCCCCACAGATACGCAGTATTTT. Residues: CASSLLWPPTDTQYF.

The chain couples TRBV6-5 to TRBJ1-3; D might be TRBD1 (5 bases). This CDR3 is built from 15 residues. Germline V CDR1 and CDR2: MNHEY, SVGAGI. Trimming stripped 0 bases from V and 4 bases from J, with 10 bases between. The CDR3 DNA reads as TGTGCCAGCAGTTACTCGACGGCAGGGGGAAACACCATATATTTT. Residues: CASSYSTAGGNTIYF.

The V and J genes are TRBV15 and TRBJ2-7; tentatively, D is TRBD1 (5 bases). Germline-derived CDR1 and CDR2 are LNHNV and YYDKDF (reference sequence). This CDR3 has 13 amino acids. Trimming removed 5 bases at V and 4 bases at J, with 12 bases between. The CDR3 here is CATSGAGFYEQYF. In nucleotides, the CDR3 is TGTGCCACCAGCGGGGCTGGGTTTTACGAGCAGTACTTC. Full variable domain (outside the CDR3, taken from reference TRBV15 and TRBJ2-7): DAMVIQNPRYQVTQFGKPVTLSCSQTLNHNVMYWYQQKSSQAPKLLFHYYDKDFNNEADTPDNFQSRRPNTSFCFLDIRSPGLGDTAMYLCATSGAGFYEQYFGPGTRLTVT.

V is TRBV5-1 and J is TRBJ1-2; D remains ambiguous. Between the trimmed V and J ends, which lost 0 bases and 6 bases, there was a span of 12 bases. Germline V gene data show CDR1 as SGHRS and CDR2 as YFSETQ. CDR3 length equals 14 residues. The CDR3 DNA follows: TGCGCCAGCAGCTTGGTGCGCGGGAGTAATGGCTACACCTTC. Encoded protein: CASSLVRGSNGYTF.

The rearrangement uses TRBV25-1 and TRBJ1-4; the match to TRBD1 covers 9 bases. The germline V gene has CDR1 MGHDK and CDR2 SYGVNS. The trim removed 2 bases at V and 4 bases at J, leaving 11 bases unmatched. The CDR3 runs to 18 residues. CDR3 coding DNA: TGTGCCAGCAGTGAAGGGGACAGGGCTTTTTTTGTTAATGAAAAACTGTTTTTT. This codes for CASSEGDRAFFVNEKLFF.

The chain links TRBV9 to TRBJ1-1; no clear D. The germline V gene encodes CDR1 SGDLS and CDR2 YYNGEE. The CDR3 length is 14 residues. The germline V and J ends were trimmed by 2 bases and 7 bases, with 15 bases remaining between them. The CDR3 region is CASSVEGGRGEAFF. The CDR3 DNA reads TGTGCCAGCAGCGTCGAGGGCGGGCGGGGTGAAGCTTTCTTT.

The rearrangement links TRBV18 to TRBJ2-7, with 8 bases identical to TRBD2. The CDR3 is 16 amino acids. Germline CDR1 KGHSH, CDR2 LQKENI. V was clipped by 0 bases and J by 7 bases; unmatched bases: 11. This CDR3 reads CASSPPSGGPGKEQYF. In DNA, the CDR3 is TGTGCCAGCTCACCACCGTCGGGAGGGCCCGGGAAGGAGCAGTACTTC.

The rearrangement joins TRBV7-9 to TRBJ2-7; 12 bases fit TRBD1. The length of the CDR3 is 14 residues. The V gene's germline CDR1 is SEHNR and CDR2 FQNEAQ (reference sequence). Trimming at V came to 5 bases and at J to 4 bases, leaving 3 bases not matched to a gene. The CDR3 DNA reads as TGTGCCAGCAGCCGGGACAGGGGGCAGTACGAGCAGTACTTC. It codes for CASSRDRGQYEQYF.

About this clone: The sample carries other DNA sequences with the same CDR3. V is TRBV6-6 and J is TRBJ1-5; weak D call: TRBD1 (6 bases). Germline assignment: CDR1 MNHNY and CDR2 SVGAGI (reference sequence). V lost 5 bases and J 4 bases, leaving 12 bases between the germline ends. This CDR3 has 14 amino acids. The CDR3 DNA reads TGTGCCAGCAGTGCCGGGACACTGAATCAGCCCCAGCATTTT. Amino acid sequence: CASSAGTLNQPQHF.

The V and J genes are TRBV5-1 and TRBJ2-3; TRBD2 aligns across 7 bases. Losses at the gene ends were 2 bases for V and 2 bases for J; bases not matched to a gene: 5. The length of the CDR3 is 15 residues. Germline CDR1 is SGHRS and CDR2 is YFSETQ. Here the CDR3 DNA reads TGCGCCAGCAGCTTCGGGGCGGGGGACACAGATACGCAGTATTTT. Residues: CASSFGAGDTDTQYF.

This clone was seen only a few times. The rearrangement links TRBV10-3 to TRBJ1-2; 7 bases line up with TRBD1. There are 11 residues in the CDR3. J was trimmed by 4 bases and V by 11 bases; bases with no gene match: 4. Germline V lookup: CDR1 ENHRY, CDR2 SYGVKD. CDR3 nucleotide sequence: TGTGCCCTACGACAGGGCTATGGCTACACCTTC. Protein sequence: CALRQGYGYTF.

V and J are TRBV15 and TRBJ1-3, with 7 bases lining up with TRBD1. The junction had 2 bases not matched to a gene; V was cut back by 0 bases and J by 0 bases. This CDR3 has 16 amino acids. Looked up from germline, CDR1 is LNHNV and CDR2 is YYDKDF (reference sequence). The CDR3 region is CATSRDRDSSGNTIYF. The CDR3 nucleotides read TGTGCCACCAGCAGAGATAGGGACAGCTCTGGAAACACCATATATTTT.